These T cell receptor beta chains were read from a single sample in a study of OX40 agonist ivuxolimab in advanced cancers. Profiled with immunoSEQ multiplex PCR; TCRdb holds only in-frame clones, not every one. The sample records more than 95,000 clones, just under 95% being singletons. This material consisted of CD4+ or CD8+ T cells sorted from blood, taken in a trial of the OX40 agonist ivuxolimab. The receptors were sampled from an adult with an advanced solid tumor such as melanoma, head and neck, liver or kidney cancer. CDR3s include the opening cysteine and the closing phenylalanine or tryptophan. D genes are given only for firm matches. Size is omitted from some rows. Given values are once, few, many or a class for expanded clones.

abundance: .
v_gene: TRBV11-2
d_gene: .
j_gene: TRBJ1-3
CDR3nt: TGTGCCAGCAGCCCCCCCTCTGGAAACACCATATATTTT
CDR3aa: CASSPPSGNTIYF

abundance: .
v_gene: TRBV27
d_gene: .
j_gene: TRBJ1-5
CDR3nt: TGTGCCAGCAGTTTATCGTACACAAATCAGCCCCAGCATTTT
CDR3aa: CASSLSYTNQPQHF

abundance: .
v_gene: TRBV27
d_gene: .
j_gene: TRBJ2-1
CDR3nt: TGTGCCAGCAGCCCCAATGAGGGGGGGTTCTACAATGAGCAGTTCTTC
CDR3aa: CASSPNEGGFYNEQFF

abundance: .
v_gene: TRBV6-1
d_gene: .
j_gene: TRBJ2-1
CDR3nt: TGTGCCAGCAGGGCGGACGGAAGCTCCTACAATGAGCAGTTCTTC
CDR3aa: CASRADGSSYNEQFF

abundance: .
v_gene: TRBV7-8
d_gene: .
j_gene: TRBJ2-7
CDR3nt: TGTGCCAGCAGCTTTACCACCGATATCTCCTACGAGCAGTACTTC
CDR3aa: CASSFTTDISYEQYF

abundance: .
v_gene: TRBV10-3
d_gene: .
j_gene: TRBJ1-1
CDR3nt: TGTGCCATCAGCGATGCAGGGTCCAAGGGGGAAGCTTTCTTT
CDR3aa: CAISDAGSKGEAFF

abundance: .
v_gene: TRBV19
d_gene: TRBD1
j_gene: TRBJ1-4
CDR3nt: TGTGCCAGTAGTCTACGGCTTACAGGGGTCCATGAAAAACTGTTTTTT
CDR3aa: CASSLRLTGVHEKLFF

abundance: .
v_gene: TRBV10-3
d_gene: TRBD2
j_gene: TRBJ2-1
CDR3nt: TGTGCCACAGACGTCGGGCTAGCGGGAGCCAATGAGCAGTTCTTC
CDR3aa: CATDVGLAGANEQFF

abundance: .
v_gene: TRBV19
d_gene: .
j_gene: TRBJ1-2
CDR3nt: TGTGCCAGTAGTGGGGACGGGAGATCGATGACTTCAGACTATGGCTACACCTTC
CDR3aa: CASSGDGRSMTSDYGYTF

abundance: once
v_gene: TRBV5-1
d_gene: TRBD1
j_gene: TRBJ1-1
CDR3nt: TGCGCCAGCAGCACAGACAGGGGGCGGACTGAAGCTTTCTTT
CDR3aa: CASSTDRGRTEAFF

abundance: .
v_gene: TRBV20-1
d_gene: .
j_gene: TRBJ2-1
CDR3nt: TGCAGTGCGTACCTCAATGAGCAGTTCTTC
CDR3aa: CSAYLNEQFF

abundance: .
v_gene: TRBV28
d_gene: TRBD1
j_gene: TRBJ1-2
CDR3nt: TGTGCCAGCAGTGGACAGGGGTACGTCCCGCCGCAGTTTAACTATGGCTACACCTTC
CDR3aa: CASSGQGYVPPQFNYGYTF

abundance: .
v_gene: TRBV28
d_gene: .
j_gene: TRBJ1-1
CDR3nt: TGTGCCAGCAGTCCCGGGGGGACCCAGATCACTGAAGCTTTCTTT
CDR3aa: CASSPGGTQITEAFF

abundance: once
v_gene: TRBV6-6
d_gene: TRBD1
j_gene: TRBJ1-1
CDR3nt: TGTGCCAGCATTCTTTCAACGGACAGGGGTTTGGAGGCTTTCTTT
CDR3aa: CASILSTDRGLEAFF

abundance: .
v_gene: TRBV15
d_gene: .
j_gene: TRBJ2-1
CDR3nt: TGTGCCACCAGCAGGCCCCCAGGCGGGGGCAGCTCCTACAATGAGCAGTTCTTC
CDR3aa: CATSRPPGGGSSYNEQFF

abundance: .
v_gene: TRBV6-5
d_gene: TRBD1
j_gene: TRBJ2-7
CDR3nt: TGTGCCAGCAGCCCCCGCCGGGACAGGGCCTACGAGCAGTACTTC
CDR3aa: CASSPRRDRAYEQYF

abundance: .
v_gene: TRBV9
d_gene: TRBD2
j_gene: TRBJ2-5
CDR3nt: TGTGCCAGCAGCATGGGACTAGCGAGACAAGAGACCCAGTACTTC
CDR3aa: CASSMGLARQETQYF

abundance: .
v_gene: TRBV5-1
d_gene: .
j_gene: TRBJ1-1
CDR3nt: TGCGCCAGCAGCCCAGAGGGGAGGGGAGCGAACACTGAAGCTTTCTTT
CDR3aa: CASSPEGRGANTEAFF

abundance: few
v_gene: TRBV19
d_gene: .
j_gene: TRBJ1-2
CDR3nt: TGTGCCAGTAGGCAGGGTGGTGGCGATGGCTACACCTTC
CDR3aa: CASRQGGGDGYTF

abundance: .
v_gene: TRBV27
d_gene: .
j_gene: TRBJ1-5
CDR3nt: TGTGCCAGCAGTTTATTCCAGGGTTCCAATCAGCCCCAGCATTTT
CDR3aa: CASSLFQGSNQPQHF

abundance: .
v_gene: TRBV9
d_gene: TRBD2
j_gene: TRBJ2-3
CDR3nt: TGTGCCAGCAGCGTAGTGGCGGGGGGCTCAGATACGCAGTATTTT
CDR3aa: CASSVVAGGSDTQYF

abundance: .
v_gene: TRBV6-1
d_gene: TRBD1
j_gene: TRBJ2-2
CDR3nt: TGTGCCAGCAGTGAACGGGGACAGGAGTACACCGGGGAGCTGTTTTTT
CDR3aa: CASSERGQEYTGELFF

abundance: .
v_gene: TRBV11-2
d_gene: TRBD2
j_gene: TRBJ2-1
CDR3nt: TGTGCCAGCAGCTTAGGGCTTAGCGGGAGTTACAATGAGCAGTTCTTC
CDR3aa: CASSLGLSGSYNEQFF